This is a list of T cell receptor beta chains from one sample in a study of OX40 agonist ivuxolimab in advanced cancers. Produced via immunoSEQ multiplex PCR; TCRdb's table is partial and in-frame only. Counted here are about 51,000 clones, about nine tenths occurring once; the ten biggest clones make up roughly 3.6%. This material consisted of CD4+ or CD8+ T cells sorted from blood, taken in a trial of the OX40 agonist ivuxolimab. Receptors originate from an adult with an advanced solid tumor such as melanoma, head and neck, liver or kidney cancer. CDR3s include the opening cysteine and the closing phenylalanine or tryptophan. Each record gives: V gene, J gene, D gene, clone size, CDR3 protein, CDR3 DNA. The D gene is left open where the match is weak. Clone sizes are given selectively: once, few, many, or a class where the clone is expanded.

V gene: TRBV5-1; J gene: TRBJ2-7; D gene: TRBD1; clone size: NA; CDR3 protein: CASSTGQGAGQYF; CDR3 DNA: TGCGCCAGCAGCACCGGACAGGGGGCGGGGCAGTACTTC
V gene: TRBV28; J gene: TRBJ2-3; D gene: TRBD2; clone size: NA; CDR3 protein: CASSFGRGFADTQYF; CDR3 DNA: TGTGCCAGCAGTTTCGGGCGGGGGTTCGCAGATACGCAGTATTTT
V gene: TRBV9; J gene: TRBJ1-3; D gene: NA; clone size: NA; CDR3 protein: CASSAQTGSGNTIYF; CDR3 DNA: TGTGCCAGCAGCGCCCAAACAGGGTCTGGAAACACCATATATTTT
V gene: TRBV29-1; J gene: TRBJ2-1; D gene: NA; clone size: NA; CDR3 protein: CSVERATQRYNEQFF; CDR3 DNA: TGCAGCGTGGAACGGGCGACTCAACGCTACAATGAGCAGTTCTTC
V gene: TRBV18; J gene: TRBJ1-2; D gene: NA; clone size: NA; CDR3 protein: CASSPGSFYGYTF; CDR3 DNA: TGTGCCAGCTCACCTGGCAGCTTCTATGGCTACACCTTC
V gene: TRBV5-4; J gene: TRBJ2-1; D gene: NA; clone size: once; CDR3 protein: CASSLGGRRAGADEQFF; CDR3 DNA: NA
V gene: TRBV5-6; J gene: TRBJ1-1; D gene: NA; clone size: once; CDR3 protein: CASSSGGGVVNTEAFF; CDR3 DNA: TGTGCCAGCAGCTCAGGCGGGGGTGTGGTGAACACTGAAGCTTTCTTT
V gene: TRBV30; J gene: TRBJ2-7; D gene: NA; clone size: NA; CDR3 protein: CAWSSGLLSEQYF; CDR3 DNA: TGTGCCTGGAGTAGCGGGCTATTGAGCGAGCAGTACTTC
V gene: TRBV11-1; J gene: TRBJ2-5; D gene: TRBD2; clone size: NA; CDR3 protein: CASSFGAGGSLETQYF; CDR3 DNA: TGTGCCAGCAGCTTCGGAGCGGGAGGGTCATTAGAGACCCAGTACTTC
V gene: TRBV2; J gene: TRBJ2-6; D gene: NA; clone size: NA; CDR3 protein: CAGQQGRGSGANVLTF; CDR3 DNA: TGTGCCGGCCAACAGGGAAGAGGCTCTGGGGCCAACGTCCTGACTTTC
V gene: TRBV5-1; J gene: TRBJ1-5; D gene: NA; clone size: NA; CDR3 protein: CASSLSGRSDQPQHF; CDR3 DNA: TGCGCCAGCAGCTTGTCAGGAAGGAGTGATCAGCCCCAGCATTTT
V gene: TRBV28; J gene: TRBJ1-4; D gene: TRBD1; clone size: NA; CDR3 protein: CASSEQGGANEKLFF; CDR3 DNA: TGTGCCAGCAGTGAACAGGGGGGAGCTAATGAAAAACTGTTTTTT
V gene: TRBV10-1; J gene: TRBJ1-5; D gene: NA; clone size: NA; CDR3 protein: CASSESQVGQPQHF; CDR3 DNA: TGCGCCAGCAGTGAATCTCAAGTGGGACAGCCCCAGCATTTT
V gene: TRBV11-3; J gene: TRBJ2-7; D gene: TRBD1; clone size: NA; CDR3 protein: CASSLEGTGGHEQYF; CDR3 DNA: TGTGCCAGCAGCTTAGAAGGGACAGGGGGGCACGAGCAGTACTTC
V gene: TRBV6-1; J gene: TRBJ2-1; D gene: TRBD2; clone size: few; CDR3 protein: CASRLLAGEDNEQFF; CDR3 DNA: TGTGCCAGCAGACTACTAGCGGGGGAAGACAATGAGCAGTTCTTC
V gene: TRBV7-3; J gene: TRBJ2-2; D gene: NA; clone size: once; CDR3 protein: CASSLTGDRELFF; CDR3 DNA: TGTGCCAGCAGCTTAACGGGGGACAGGGAGCTGTTTTTT
V gene: TRBV7-2; J gene: TRBJ1-3; D gene: NA; clone size: NA; CDR3 protein: CASSLNTLLSGNTIYF; CDR3 DNA: TGTGCCAGCAGCTTAAATACCCTTCTCTCTGGAAACACCATATATTTT
V gene: TRBV6-1; J gene: TRBJ2-1; D gene: TRBD2; clone size: NA; CDR3 protein: CASAIWGGEQFF; CDR3 DNA: TGTGCCAGCGCGATTTGGGGGGGTGAGCAGTTCTTC
V gene: TRBV6-1; J gene: TRBJ1-5; D gene: TRBD1; clone size: NA; CDR3 protein: CASSAGTGARTSPQHF; CDR3 DNA: TGTGCCAGCAGTGCCGGGACAGGGGCCCGTACATCGCCCCAGCATTTT
V gene: TRBV7-7; J gene: TRBJ2-1; D gene: TRBD2; clone size: NA; CDR3 protein: CASSLALPAGLYNEQFF; CDR3 DNA: TGTGCTAGCAGCTTAGCGCTCCCAGCGGGGTTATACAATGAGCAGTTCTTC
V gene: TRBV5-4; J gene: TRBJ1-6; D gene: TRBD1; clone size: NA; CDR3 protein: CASSLDRALSPLHF; CDR3 DNA: TGTGCCAGCAGCTTAGACAGGGCCCTCTCACCCCTCCACTTT
V gene: TRBV30; J gene: TRBJ1-2; D gene: TRBD1; clone size: NA; CDR3 protein: CAWSAGQPNYGYTF; CDR3 DNA: TGTGCCTGGAGTGCGGGACAGCCCAACTATGGCTACACCTTC
V gene: TRBV6-5; J gene: TRBJ1-2; D gene: TRBD1; clone size: NA; CDR3 protein: CASRTGGSNYGYTF; CDR3 DNA: TGTGCCAGCAGAACAGGGGGCTCTAACTATGGCTACACCTTC
V gene: TRBV19; J gene: TRBJ2-7; D gene: NA; clone size: NA; CDR3 protein: CASSRGPAYEQYF; CDR3 DNA: TGTGCCAGTAGTCGGGGGCCCGCCTACGAGCAGTACTTC
V gene: TRBV2; J gene: TRBJ2-2; D gene: NA; clone size: NA; CDR3 protein: CASIPGENTGELFF; CDR3 DNA: TGTGCCAGCATACCGGGGGAGAACACCGGGGAGCTGTTTTTT